The 23 T cell receptor beta chains below all came from one sample that was sequenced in a study of control samples from healthy donors and cancer patients. Clones were read by immunoSEQ multiplex PCR, and TCRdb kept only the in-frame ones, dropping some. This table has 100,000 or so clones, approximately 86% appearing once. Material: blood. Source of these receptors: a woman between 50 and 59 years old in good health.

CDR3 DNA sequence: TGTGCCAGCAGCTCCGATCCTAGCGGGAGGGCCTACGAGCAGTACTTC. Protein sequence: CASSSDPSGRAYEQYF. This chain links TRBV11-3 with TRBJ2-7; TRBD2 matches 12 bases. This CDR3 contains 16 residues. V lost 4 bases to trimming and J lost 2 bases; unmatched junction nucleotides: 6. CDR1 is SGHNT, CDR2 YENEEA, per germline.

The rearrangement uses TRBV28 and TRBJ1-4, with 7 bases aligning to TRBD1. Per germline, CDR1 MDHEN and CDR2 SYDVKM. This CDR3 is built from 14 residues. The trim removed 7 bases at V and 5 bases at J, leaving 7 bases unmatched. Here the CDR3 DNA reads TGTGCCAGCATCCAAGGGGGACAGAATGAAAAACTGTTTTTT. Protein sequence: CASIQGGQNEKLFF.

This chain joins TRBV7-9 and TRBJ2-1; 10 bases are a match to TRBD1. The germline V gene encodes CDR1 SEHNR and CDR2 FQNEAQ (reference sequence). V trimming: 5 bases; J trimming: 14 bases; junction bases outside the gene matches: 6. The CDR3 sequence is 12 residues long. The CDR3, as DNA: TGTGCCAGCAGCCCACGACAGGGGGCGAAGTTCTTC. This encodes CASSPRQGAKFF.

The chain links TRBV3-1 (or the pseudogene TRBV3-2) to TRBJ2-3; 11 positions match TRBD2. The junction had 10 bases not matched to a gene; V was cut back by 5 bases and J by 0 bases. Germline loops: CDR1 LGHDT, CDR2 YNNKEL (reference sequence). The CDR3 length is 18 residues. CDR3 nucleotides: TGTGCCAGCAGCGTCGGGACTAGCGGTACCGCTAGCACAGATACGCAGTATTTT. Amino acids: CASSVGTSGTASTDTQYF.

V usage is TRBV5-4 and J usage is TRBJ2-1, with 9 bases that match TRBD1. With 1 base clipped from V and 4 bases from J, the junction kept 3 bases outside the gene matches. CDR1 SGHNT and CDR2 YYREEE come from the germline V gene (reference sequence). The CDR3 runs to 15 residues. For the CDR3, the DNA is TGTGCCAGCAGCTTGTTTGGGACAGGGTACAATGAGCAGTTCTTC. This sequence encodes CASSLFGTGYNEQFF.

The chain couples TRBV12-5 to TRBJ1-3; D unresolved. Per the germline V gene, CDR1 is LGHNT and CDR2 is FRNRAP. The CDR3 length is 15 residues. The V gene lost 3 bases and the J gene lost 0 bases, with 9 bases spanning the gap. The CDR3 nucleotides read TGTGCTAGTGGTTTTAGGCCGAACTCTGGAAACACCATATATTTT. It translates to CASGFRPNSGNTIYF.

This chain connects TRBV4-2 to TRBJ1-1; unclear D gene. Germline V lookup: CDR1 LGHNA, CDR2 YNFKEQ. Deletions cut 0 bases from V and 1 base from J, with 9 bases between. There are 15 residues in the CDR3. This CDR3 reads CASSQEGGWNTEAFF. The CDR3 DNA reads TGTGCCAGCAGCCAAGAAGGCGGGTGGAACACTGAAGCTTTCTTT.

This chain uses TRBV5-1 with TRBJ1-1, with 8 bases that match TRBD1. This CDR3 region has 15 residues. V lost 2 bases, J lost 3 bases, and 6 bases stayed unmatched. The V gene's germline CDR1 is SGHRS and CDR2 YFSETQ. CDR3 nucleotides: TGCGCCAGCAGCTTAGGACAGGGAAGAGACACTGAAGCTTTCTTT. Translated: CASSLGQGRDTEAFF.

The chain links TRBV10-2 to TRBJ2-7; 9 bases match TRBD1. There are 14 residues in the CDR3. Germline-derived CDR1 and CDR2 are WSHSY and SAAADI. With 3 bases clipped from V and 5 bases from J, the junction kept 5 bases outside the gene matches. The CDR3 nucleotides read TGCGCCAGCAGTGATCGGGACAGGGTTAACGAGCAGTACTTC. Protein sequence: CASSDRDRVNEQYF.

J is TRBJ1-6 and V is TRBV18; 7 nucleotides agree with TRBD1. The length of the CDR3 is 16 residues. Trimming cost V 3 bases and J 6 bases; bases outside gene matches: 8. Germline V gene data show CDR1 as KGHSH and CDR2 as LQKENI. The CDR3 nucleotides are TGTGCCAGCTCACCCACGGGACAGAAGTCTAATTCACCCCTCCACTTT. Amino acid sequence: CASSPTGQKSNSPLHF. The full variable domain, rest sourced from reference TRBV18 and TRBJ1-6, is NAGVMQNPRHLVRRRGQEARLRCSPMKGHSHVYWYRQLPEEGLKFMVYLQKENIIDESGMPKERFSAEFPKEGPSILRIQQVVRGDSAAYFCASSPTGQKSNSPLHFGNGTRLTVT.

The chain recombines TRBV6-4 with TRBJ1-1; unclear D gene. CDR1 is MRHNA, CDR2 SNTAGT, per germline. The CDR3 is 12 amino acids. V was cut by 7 bases and J by 0 bases, with 6 bases left in between. The CDR3 reads CASTGLNTEAFF. CDR3 DNA: TGTGCCAGCACCGGGCTGAACACTGAAGCTTTCTTT.

The rearrangement joins TRBV13 to TRBJ2-4; D is ambiguous. Deletions cut 4 bases from V and 0 bases from J, with 10 bases between. There are 15 residues in the CDR3. The germline V gene encodes CDR1 PRHDT and CDR2 FYEKMQ (reference sequence). Here the CDR3 DNA reads TGTGCCAGCAGCTCTTCATCGGTAGCCAAAAACATTCAGTACTTC. Translation gives CASSSSSVAKNIQYF. The whole variable domain, remainder taken from reference TRBV13 and TRBJ2-4, is AAGVIQSPRHLIKEKRETATLKCYPIPRHDTVYWYQQGPGQDPQFLISFYEKMQSDKGSIPDRFSAQQFSDYHSELNMSSLELGDSALYFCASSSSSVAKNIQYFGAGTRLSVL.

The chain recombines TRBV18 with TRBJ2-7; D uncertain. The germline V gene has CDR1 KGHSH and CDR2 LQKENI. This CDR3 is 14 amino acids long. Trimming left V 1 base short and J 2 bases short, with 9 bases between. CDR3 sequence: CASSPRRDTYEQYF. For the CDR3, the DNA is TGTGCCAGCTCACCACGCAGAGATACCTACGAGCAGTACTTC. The full variable domain, completed using reference TRBV18 and TRBJ2-7, is NAGVMQNPRHLVRRRGQEARLRCSPMKGHSHVYWYRQLPEEGLKFMVYLQKENIIDESGMPKERFSAEFPKEGPSILRIQQVVRGDSAAYFCASSPRRDTYEQYFGPGTRLTVT.

The CDR3 reads CATGKTGTGNTGELFF. The CDR3 region has the DNA TGTGCCACCGGAAAGACCGGGACAGGGAACACCGGGGAGCTGTTTTTT. This chain connects TRBV15 to TRBJ2-2; TRBD1 agrees at 8 bases. The CDR3 length is 16 residues. CDR1 is LNHNV, CDR2 YYDKDF, per germline (reference sequence). V shed 8 bases and J 1 base; nucleotides not matched to a gene: 9.

The rearrangement uses TRBV28 and TRBJ1-2, with D perhaps TRBD1 (5 bases). From germline, CDR1 is MDHEN and CDR2 SYDVKM. This CDR3 contains 13 residues. Deletions cut 3 bases from V and 6 bases from J, with 11 bases between. CDR3 coding DNA: TGTGCCAGCAGTTTTCAGGGACTTGATGGCTACACCTTC. It translates to CASSFQGLDGYTF.

The chain has TRBV4-2 and TRBJ1-2; D ambiguous. The CDR3 has 13 amino acids. The V and J ends lost 1 base and 1 base respectively, with 4 bases between them. The germline V gene has CDR1 LGHNA and CDR2 YNFKEQ. The CDR3 nucleotides are TGTGCCAGCAGCCAAGGCGTTAACTATGGCTACACCTTC. It specifies CASSQGVNYGYTF.

This chain connects TRBV3-1 (or the pseudogene TRBV3-2) to TRBJ2-5, with D possibly being TRBD2 (6 bases). V was clipped by 4 bases and J by 4 bases, with 19 bases between them. This CDR3 region has 16 residues. Looked up from germline, CDR1 is LGHDT and CDR2 is YNNKEL (reference sequence). CDR3 protein: CASSRLPKAGSETQYF. Here the CDR3 DNA reads TGTGCCAGCAGCCGCCTCCCCAAGGCGGGATCAGAGACCCAGTACTTC.

The chain links TRBV3-1 (or the pseudogene TRBV3-2) to TRBJ2-7; TRBD1 matches at 8 bases. Losses at the gene ends were 0 bases for V and 5 bases for J; bases not matched to a gene: 6. CDR1 LGHDT and CDR2 YNNKEL come from the germline V gene (reference sequence). The CDR3 sequence is 15 residues long. The chain's CDR3 is CASSQDLGQENEQYF. As DNA, the CDR3 is TGTGCCAGCAGCCAAGACTTGGGACAGGAAAACGAGCAGTACTTC.

V is TRBV27 and J is TRBJ1-1, with 7 bases aligning to TRBD1. In germline, CDR1 is MNHEY, CDR2 SMNVEV (reference sequence). This CDR3 is 15 amino acids long. J was trimmed by 4 bases and V by 5 bases; bases with no gene match: 10. The CDR3 reads CASSPPTGIGTEAFF. As DNA, the CDR3 is TGTGCCAGCAGTCCTCCGACAGGGATCGGCACTGAAGCTTTCTTT.

The chain uses TRBV29-1 and TRBJ1-2; D not certain. In germline, CDR1 is SQVTM, CDR2 ANQGSEA. V lost 5 bases and J lost 8, with 15 bases in between. The CDR3 is 12 residues long. The CDR3 nucleotides read TGCAGCGTTTTATATCCCCGGGAAGGCTACACCTTC. Translated, it gives CSVLYPREGYTF.

The chain uses TRBV4-3 and TRBJ1-3; D uncertain. This CDR3 is 15 amino acids long. Germline assignment: CDR1 LGHNA and CDR2 YSLEER. V lost 6 bases, J lost 0 bases, and 12 bases lay in between. The CDR3 loop is CASSGGRHSGNTIYF. The CDR3 region has the DNA TGCGCCAGCAGTGGAGGTCGCCACTCTGGAAACACCATATATTTT.

The chain carries TRBV6-5 and TRBJ1-5; 10 bases match TRBD1. The germline gives CDR1 MNHEY, CDR2 SVGAGI. V lost 6 bases and J lost 5; bases outside the gene matches: 7. CDR3 length: 15 amino acids. CDR3 region: CASSDRGLVDQPQHF. DNA for the CDR3: TGTGCCAGCAGCGACAGGGGGCTGGTCGATCAGCCCCAGCATTTT.

The chain has TRBV3-1 (or the pseudogene TRBV3-2) and TRBJ1-4; D call uncertain. Germline CDR1 and CDR2: LGHDT and YNNKEL (reference sequence). CDR3 length: 14 residues. Trimming shortened V by 4 bases and J by 0 bases, and 6 bases separated the two germline ends. In DNA form, the CDR3 reads TGTGCCAGCAGCCTACTCGCAACTAATGAAAAACTGTTTTTT. It is translated as CASSLLATNEKLFF.